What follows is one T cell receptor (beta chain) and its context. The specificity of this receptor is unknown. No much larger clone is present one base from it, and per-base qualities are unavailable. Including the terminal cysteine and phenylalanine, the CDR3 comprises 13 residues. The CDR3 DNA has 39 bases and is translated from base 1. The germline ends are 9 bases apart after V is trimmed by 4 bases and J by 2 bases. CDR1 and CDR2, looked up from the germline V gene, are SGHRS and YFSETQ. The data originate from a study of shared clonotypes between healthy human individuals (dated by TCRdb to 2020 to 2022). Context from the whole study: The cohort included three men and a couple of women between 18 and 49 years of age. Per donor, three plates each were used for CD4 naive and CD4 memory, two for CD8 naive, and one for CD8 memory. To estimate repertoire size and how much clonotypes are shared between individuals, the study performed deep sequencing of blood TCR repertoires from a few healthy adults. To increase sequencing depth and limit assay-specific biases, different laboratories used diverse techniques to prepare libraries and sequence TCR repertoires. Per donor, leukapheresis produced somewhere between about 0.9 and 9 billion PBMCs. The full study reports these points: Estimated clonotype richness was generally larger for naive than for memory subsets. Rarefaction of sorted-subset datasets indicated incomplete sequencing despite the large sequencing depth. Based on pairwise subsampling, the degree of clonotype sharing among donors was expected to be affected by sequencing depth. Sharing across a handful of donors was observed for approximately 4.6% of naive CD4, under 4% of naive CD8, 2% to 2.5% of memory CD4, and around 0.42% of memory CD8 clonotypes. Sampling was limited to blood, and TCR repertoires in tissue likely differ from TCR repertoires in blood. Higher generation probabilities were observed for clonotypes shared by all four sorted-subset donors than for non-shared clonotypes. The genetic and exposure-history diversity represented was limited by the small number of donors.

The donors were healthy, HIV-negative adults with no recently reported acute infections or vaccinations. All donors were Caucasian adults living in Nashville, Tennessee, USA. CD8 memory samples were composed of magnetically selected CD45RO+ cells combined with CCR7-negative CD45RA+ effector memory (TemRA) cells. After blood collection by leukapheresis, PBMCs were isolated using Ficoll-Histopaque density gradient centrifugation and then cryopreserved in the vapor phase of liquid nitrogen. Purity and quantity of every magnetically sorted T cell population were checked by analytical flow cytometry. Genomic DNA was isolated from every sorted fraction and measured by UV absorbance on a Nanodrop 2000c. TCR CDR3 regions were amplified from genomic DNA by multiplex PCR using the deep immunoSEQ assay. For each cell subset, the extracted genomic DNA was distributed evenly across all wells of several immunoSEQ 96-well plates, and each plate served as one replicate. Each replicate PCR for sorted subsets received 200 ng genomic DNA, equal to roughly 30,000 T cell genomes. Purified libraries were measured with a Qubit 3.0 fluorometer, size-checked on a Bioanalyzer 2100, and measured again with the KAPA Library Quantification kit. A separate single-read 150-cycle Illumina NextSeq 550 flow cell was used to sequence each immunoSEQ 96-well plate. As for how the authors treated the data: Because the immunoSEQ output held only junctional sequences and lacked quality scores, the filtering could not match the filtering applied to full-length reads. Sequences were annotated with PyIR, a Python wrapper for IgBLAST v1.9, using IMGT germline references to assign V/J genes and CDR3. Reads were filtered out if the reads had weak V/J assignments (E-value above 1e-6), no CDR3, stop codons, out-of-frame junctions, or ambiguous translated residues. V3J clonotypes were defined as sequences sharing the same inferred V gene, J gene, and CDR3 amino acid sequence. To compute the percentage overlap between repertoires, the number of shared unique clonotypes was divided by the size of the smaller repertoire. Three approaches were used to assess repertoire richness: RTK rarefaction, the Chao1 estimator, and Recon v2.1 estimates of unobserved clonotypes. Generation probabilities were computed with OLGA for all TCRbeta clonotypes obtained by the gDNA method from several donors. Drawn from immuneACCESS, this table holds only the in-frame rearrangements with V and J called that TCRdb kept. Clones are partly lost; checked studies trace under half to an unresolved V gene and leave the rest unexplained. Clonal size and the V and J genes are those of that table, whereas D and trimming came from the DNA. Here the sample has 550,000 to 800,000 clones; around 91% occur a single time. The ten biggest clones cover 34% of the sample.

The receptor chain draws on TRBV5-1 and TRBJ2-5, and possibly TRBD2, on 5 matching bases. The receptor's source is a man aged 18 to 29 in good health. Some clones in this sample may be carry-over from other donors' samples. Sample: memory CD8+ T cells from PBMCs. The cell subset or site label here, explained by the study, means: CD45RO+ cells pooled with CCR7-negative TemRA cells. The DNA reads TGCGCCAGCAGCCCCGGACTTCAAGAGACCCAGTACTTC. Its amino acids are CASSPGLQETQYF.